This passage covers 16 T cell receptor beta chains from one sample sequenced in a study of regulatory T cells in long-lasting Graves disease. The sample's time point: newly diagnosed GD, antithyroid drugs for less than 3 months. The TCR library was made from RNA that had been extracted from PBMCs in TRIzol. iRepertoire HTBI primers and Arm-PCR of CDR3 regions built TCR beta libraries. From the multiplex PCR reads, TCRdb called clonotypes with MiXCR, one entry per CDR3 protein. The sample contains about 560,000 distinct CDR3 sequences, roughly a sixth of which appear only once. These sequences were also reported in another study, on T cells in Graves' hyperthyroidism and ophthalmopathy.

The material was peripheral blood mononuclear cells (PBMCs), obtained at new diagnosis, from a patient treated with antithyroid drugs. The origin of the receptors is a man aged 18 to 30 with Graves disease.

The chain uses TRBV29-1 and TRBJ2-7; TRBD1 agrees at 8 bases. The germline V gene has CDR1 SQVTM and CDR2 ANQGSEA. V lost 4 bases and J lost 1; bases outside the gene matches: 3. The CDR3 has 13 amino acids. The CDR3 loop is CSVGRGRSYEQYF. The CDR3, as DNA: TGCAGCGTTGGCAGGGGGCGATCCTACGAGCAGTACTTC.

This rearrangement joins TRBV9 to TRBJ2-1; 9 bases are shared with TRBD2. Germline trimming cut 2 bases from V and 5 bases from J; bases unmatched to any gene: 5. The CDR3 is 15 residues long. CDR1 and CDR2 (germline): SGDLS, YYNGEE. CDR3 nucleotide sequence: TGTGCCAGCAGCGTTGGACTAGCGCAGAACAATGAGCAGTTCTTC. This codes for CASSVGLAQNNEQFF.

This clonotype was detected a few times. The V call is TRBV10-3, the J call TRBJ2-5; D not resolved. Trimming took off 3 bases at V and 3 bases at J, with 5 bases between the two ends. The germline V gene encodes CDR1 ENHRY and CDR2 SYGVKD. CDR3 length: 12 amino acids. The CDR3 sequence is CAISDLEETQYF. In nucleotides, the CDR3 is TGTGCCATCAGTGACCTCGAAGAGACCCAGTACTTC.

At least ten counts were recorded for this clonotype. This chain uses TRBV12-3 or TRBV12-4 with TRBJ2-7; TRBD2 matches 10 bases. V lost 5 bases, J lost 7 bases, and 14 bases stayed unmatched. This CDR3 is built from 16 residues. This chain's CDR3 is CASSGSPSGSLKEQYF. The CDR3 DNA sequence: TGTGCCAGCAGTGGTAGTCCTAGCGGGAGCCTGAAGGAGCAGTACTTC.

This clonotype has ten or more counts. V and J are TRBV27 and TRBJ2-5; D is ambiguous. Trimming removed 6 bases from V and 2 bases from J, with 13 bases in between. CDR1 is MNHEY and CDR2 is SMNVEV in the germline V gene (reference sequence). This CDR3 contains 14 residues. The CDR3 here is CASSPLRKQETQYF. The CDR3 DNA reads TGTGCCAGCAGCCCCCTGCGGAAACAAGAGACCCAGTACTTC.

CDR3 sequence: CASSSLDGYSNQPQHF. The DNA of the CDR3 is TGTGCCAGCAGTTCACTGGACGGATATAGCAATCAGCCCCAGCATTTT. The chain links TRBV27 to TRBJ1-5; D is ambiguous. Germline V lookup: CDR1 MNHEY, CDR2 SMNVEV (reference sequence). This CDR3 has 16 amino acids. V lost 4 bases and J lost 0, with 13 bases in between.

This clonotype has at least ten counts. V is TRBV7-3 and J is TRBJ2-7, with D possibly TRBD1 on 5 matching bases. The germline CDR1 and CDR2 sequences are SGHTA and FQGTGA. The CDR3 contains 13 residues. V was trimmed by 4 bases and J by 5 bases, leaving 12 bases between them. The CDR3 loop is CASSSSQGHEQYF. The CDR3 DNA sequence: TGTGCCAGCAGCTCAAGCCAGGGCCACGAGCAGTACTTC.

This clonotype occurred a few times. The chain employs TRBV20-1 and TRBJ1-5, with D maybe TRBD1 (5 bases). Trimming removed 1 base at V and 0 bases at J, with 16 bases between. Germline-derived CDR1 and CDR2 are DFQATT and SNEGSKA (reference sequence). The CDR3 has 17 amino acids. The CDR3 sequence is CSARVSGSTYSNQPQHF. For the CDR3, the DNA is TGCAGTGCTAGAGTGTCAGGGAGTACCTATAGCAATCAGCCCCAGCATTTT.

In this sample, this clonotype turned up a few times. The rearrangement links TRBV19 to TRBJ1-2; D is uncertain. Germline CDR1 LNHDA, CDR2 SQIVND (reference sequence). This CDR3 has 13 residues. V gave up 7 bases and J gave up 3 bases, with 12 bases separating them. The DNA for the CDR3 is TGTGCCAGTACGGGTGTTGAAGACTATGGCTACACCTTC. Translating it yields CASTGVEDYGYTF.

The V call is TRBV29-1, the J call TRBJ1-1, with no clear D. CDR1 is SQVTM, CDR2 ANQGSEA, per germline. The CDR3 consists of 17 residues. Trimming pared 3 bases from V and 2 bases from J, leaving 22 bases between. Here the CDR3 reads CSVERGGSSWYNTEAFF. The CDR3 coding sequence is TGCAGCGTTGAGCGGGGAGGGTCCTCGTGGTACAACACTGAAGCTTTCTTT. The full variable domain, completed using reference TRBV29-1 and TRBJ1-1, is SAVISQKPSRDICQRGTSLTIQCQVDSQVTMMFWYRQQPGQSLTLIATANQGSEATYESGFVIDKFPISRPNLTFSTLTVSNMSPEDSSIYLCSVERGGSSWYNTEAFFGQGTRLTVV.

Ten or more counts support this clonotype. The CDR3 DNA is TGTGCCAGCAGCTTGTTAGGAGGGGGGAACACTGAAGCTTTCTTT. It specifies CASSLLGGGNTEAFF. The J gene is TRBJ1-1, the V gene TRBV5-5; perhaps TRBD1 as D (6 bases). The CDR3 has 15 amino acids. Trimming took 1 base from V and 1 from J, leaving 11 bases between them. Germline-derived CDR1 and CDR2 are SGHKS and YYEKEE (reference sequence).

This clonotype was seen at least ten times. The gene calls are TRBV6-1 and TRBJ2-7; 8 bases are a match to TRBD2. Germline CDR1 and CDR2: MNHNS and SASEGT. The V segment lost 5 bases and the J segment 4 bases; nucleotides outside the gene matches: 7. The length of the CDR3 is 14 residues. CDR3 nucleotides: TGTGCCAGCAGTATGAGCGGGAGTAGGTACGAGCAGTACTTC. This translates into CASSMSGSRYEQYF.

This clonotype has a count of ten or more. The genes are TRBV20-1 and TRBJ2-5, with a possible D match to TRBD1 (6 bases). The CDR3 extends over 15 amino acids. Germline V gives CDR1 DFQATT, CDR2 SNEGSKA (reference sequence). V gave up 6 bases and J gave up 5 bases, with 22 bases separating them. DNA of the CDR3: TGCAGTGCCACCCTGGGGGCAGGGCCAGTTGAGACCCAGTACTTC. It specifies CSATLGAGPVETQYF.

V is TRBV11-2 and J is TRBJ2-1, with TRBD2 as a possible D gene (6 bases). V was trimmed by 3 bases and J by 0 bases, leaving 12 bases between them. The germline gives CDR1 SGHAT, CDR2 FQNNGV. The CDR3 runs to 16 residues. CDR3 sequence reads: CASSFQAGSSYNEQFF. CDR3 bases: TGTGCCAGCAGCTTCCAAGCGGGCAGCTCCTACAATGAGCAGTTCTTC.

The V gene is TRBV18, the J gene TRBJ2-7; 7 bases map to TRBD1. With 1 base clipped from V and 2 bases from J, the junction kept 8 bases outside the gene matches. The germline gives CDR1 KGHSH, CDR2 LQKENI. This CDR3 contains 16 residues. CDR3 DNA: TGTGCCAGCTCACCACAGGGGGCGCACCCCACCTACGAGCAGTACTTC. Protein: CASSPQGAHPTYEQYF.

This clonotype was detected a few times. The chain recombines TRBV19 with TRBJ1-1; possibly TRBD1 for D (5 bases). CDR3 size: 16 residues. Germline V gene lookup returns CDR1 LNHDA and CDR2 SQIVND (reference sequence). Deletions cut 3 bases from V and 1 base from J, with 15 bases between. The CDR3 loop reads CASSITSQGPNTEAFF. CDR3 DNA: TGTGCCAGTAGTATCACCTCCCAGGGTCCGAACACTGAAGCTTTCTTT.